The clone carrying this T cell receptor (beta chain) has only a few counts. Its specificity is not known. The data are from a study of T cells after yellow fever vaccination. Across the study: Preparation of fractions with low cell numbers was performed using SMART-Seq v4 Ultra Low Input. Overall study results and limits: A limited proportion of clonotypes was detected within both the CD4 and CD8 compartments. When the response was secondary, it was weaker but reached its peak faster, day 5 versus 15.

For TCR, cDNA came from 5'RACE template switching, which added a universal primer site and UMIs. TCRdb analysed the 5' RACE reads with MiXCR anew, one entry per CDR3 protein. The table has around 300,000 distinct CDR3 sequences, roughly 4.3% seen once; the top ten hold around 23%. This CDR3 has 13 residues. The germline gives CDR1 SQVTM, CDR2 ANQGSEA. V gave up 3 bases and J gave up 2 bases, with 9 bases separating them. The sample in question was PBMCs, obtained 5 days after the yellow fever booster vaccination. This receptor was taken from a young man who received the YFV17D yellow fever vaccine. The chain is built from TRBV29-1 and TRBJ2-3, with D perhaps matching TRBD1 (6 bases). The CDR3 loop reads CSVEDRNTDTQYF. In DNA, the CDR3 is TGCAGCGTTGAGGACAGAAACACAGATACGCAGTATTTT.